These 19 T cell receptor beta chains originate from one sample sequenced in a study of Graves' ophthalmopathy and Graves' hyperthyroidism. Amplified TCR beta CDR3 regions were obtained using RNA transcripts as template. RT-PCR was first run with HTBI primers, then multiplex PCR in a second round. MiXCR, applied by TCRdb to the multiplex PCR reads, yields one record per CDR3 protein. Of around 1.1 million distinct CDR3 sequences listed, about 40% are singletons. The specimen sequenced was peripheral blood or thyroid tissue (not recorded which). These receptors originate from an adult man with Graves' hyperthyroidism.

This chain uses TRBV29-1 with TRBJ1-3; no clear D gene. The CDR3 extends over 14 amino acids. The V end was cut by 0 bases, the J end by 8 bases, with 14 bases between. CDR1 is SQVTM, CDR2 ANQGSEA, per germline. The CDR3 DNA follows: TGCAGCGTTGAAGAAAGAGCAGGCATCTACACCATATATTTT. Amino acid sequence: CSVEERAGIYTIYF.

CDR3 sequence: CASSLVPDRVDETQYF. The CDR3, as DNA: TGTGCCAGCAGTTTGGTCCCGGACAGGGTTGACGAGACCCAGTACTTC. The J gene is TRBJ2-5, the V gene TRBV28; 8 nucleotides match TRBD1. The trim removed 3 bases at V and 5 bases at J, leaving 11 bases unmatched. Germline values: CDR1 MDHEN, CDR2 SYDVKM. This CDR3 comprises 16 residues.

In this sample, this clonotype turned up a few times. V usage is TRBV7-2 and J usage is TRBJ1-5, with D unclear. Germline V gene sequence: CDR1 SGHTA, CDR2 FQGNSA. This CDR3 region has 13 residues. Trimming removed 2 bases from V and 7 bases from J, with 9 bases in between. The CDR3 protein is CASSLRAAQPQHF. CDR3 nucleotide sequence: TGTGCCAGCAGCTTACGGGCAGCCCAGCCCCAGCATTTT.

In the case of this clonotype: This may stem from a read error, because a much larger clone lies one nucleotide away. Written as DNA, the CDR3 is TGTGCCAGCAGCCCGACAGGGGAAGATCAGCCCCAGCATTTT. Its protein is CASSPTGEDQPQHF. This sequence joins TRBV7-9 and TRBJ1-5; 8 bases map to TRBD1. The CDR3 runs to 14 residues. V gave up 5 bases and J gave up 5 bases; unmatched junction bases: 5. Per germline, CDR1 SEHNR and CDR2 FQNEAQ (reference sequence).

This clonotype was seen many times. The chain couples TRBV9 to TRBJ2-6, with 7 bases identical to TRBD1. The CDR3 length is 18 residues. The germline gives CDR1 SGDLS, CDR2 YYNGEE. Trimming cost V 3 bases and J 2 bases; bases outside gene matches: 11. The DNA of the CDR3 is TGTGCCAGCAGCGCTGCTTTAGACAGGGCGGCTGGGGCCAACGTCCTGACTTTC. It specifies CASSAALDRAAGANVLTF.

This clonotype was found a few times. The chain joins TRBV7-9 to TRBJ1-1; D gene uncertain. Germline CDR1 SEHNR, CDR2 FQNEAQ (reference sequence). Trimming pared 7 bases from V and 0 bases from J, leaving 12 bases between. The CDR3 is 14 amino acids. The CDR3 loop is CASIVDQMNTEAFF. The CDR3 coding sequence is TGTGCCAGCATTGTGGACCAGATGAACACTGAAGCTTTCTTT.

This chain uses TRBV20-1 with TRBJ2-2, with TRBD2 identical over 8 bases. CDR1 is DFQATT and CDR2 is SNEGSKA in the germline V gene (reference sequence). After removal of 5 bases from V and 3 bases from J, the junction contained 23 bases not matched to a gene. The CDR3 is 20 residues long. The CDR3 sequence is CSAPAGNPGYGTRDTGELFF. CDR3 nucleotide sequence: TGCAGTGCTCCCGCGGGGAACCCGGGGTACGGGACTAGGGACACCGGGGAGCTGTTTTTT.

This clonotype was counted only a few times. This chain links TRBV10-3 with TRBJ1-3; TRBD1 aligns across 9 bases. Germline assignment: CDR1 ENHRY and CDR2 SYGVKD. V trimming: 10 bases; J trimming: 0 bases; junction bases outside the gene matches: 16. This CDR3 is built from 18 residues. The CDR3 region is CASSQVFGQGISGNTIYF. Here the CDR3 DNA reads TGTGCCAGCAGCCAAGTGTTTGGACAGGGGATCTCTGGAAACACCATATATTTT.

This clonotype came up many times. This chain links TRBV7-9 with TRBJ2-7; 10 positions match TRBD1. This CDR3 is 14 amino acids long. Germline CDR1 is SEHNR and CDR2 is FQNEAQ (reference sequence). The V and J ends lost 5 bases and 4 bases, in that order; junction bases with no gene match: 5. Written as DNA, the CDR3 is TGTGCCAGCAGCACCGACAGGGGGCTGTACGAGCAGTACTTC. Encoded protein: CASSTDRGLYEQYF.

As to this clonotype: It may be a read error: a sequence one base away is much more abundant. V usage is TRBV12-3 or TRBV12-4 and J usage is TRBJ1-2, with a tentative D call TRBD1 (6 bases). The CDR3 consists of 13 residues. For the CDR3, the DNA is TGTACCAGCGCAGGGGAGATTAACTATGGCTACACCTTC. Protein sequence: CTSAGEINYGYTF.

This clonotype was observed at least ten times. The V gene is TRBV7-9, the J gene TRBJ2-5, with D possibly matching TRBD2 (6 bases). The CDR3 spans 10 residues. Germline CDR1 and CDR2: SEHNR and FQNEAQ (reference sequence). The germline V and J ends were trimmed by 5 bases and 9 bases, with 7 bases remaining between them. The DNA of the CDR3 is TGTGCCAGCAGCGGGGGGTCCCAGTACTTC. Protein sequence: CASSGGSQYF.

This clonotype was observed a few times. V usage is TRBV20-1 and J usage is TRBJ2-5; 10 bases are shared with TRBD2. The CDR3 loop spans 19 amino acids. CDR1 is DFQATT, CDR2 SNEGSKA, per germline (reference sequence). V shed 8 bases, J shed 4 bases, and the junction held 25 bases outside the gene matches. The CDR3, as DNA: TGCAGTACCGCCGGGCGTAGCGGGGGGTCCGGGAGGGGTGGAGAGACCCAGTACTTC. Its protein product is CSTAGRSGGSGRGGETQYF.

A few counts support this clonotype. This chain links TRBV11-3 with TRBJ1-3; TRBD1 matches at 9 bases. V was pared by 4 bases and J by 0 bases, with 4 bases of the junction left unmatched. This CDR3 is built from 16 residues. Germline assignment: CDR1 SGHNT and CDR2 YENEEA. The CDR3 spells CASSYGQGISGNTIYF. The CDR3 DNA reads as TGTGCCAGCAGCTACGGACAGGGGATCTCTGGAAACACCATATATTTT.

The rearrangement joins TRBV6-5 to TRBJ1-3, with unresolved D. The length of the CDR3 is 16 residues. Germline CDR1 is MNHEY and CDR2 is SVGAGI. Trimming took 10 bases from V and 0 from J, leaving 19 bases between them. The CDR3 reads CATIGTRAGSGNTIYF. The DNA for the CDR3 is TGTGCCACCATAGGAACGAGAGCGGGCTCTGGAAACACCATATATTTT.

The genes are TRBV6-6 and TRBJ2-7; 7 bases map to TRBD2. The CDR3 loop spans 15 amino acids. V trimming: 4 bases; J trimming: 5 bases; junction bases outside the gene matches: 11. The germline CDR1 and CDR2 sequences are MNHNY and SVGAGI (reference sequence). CDR3 sequence (DNA): TGTGCCAGCAGTTCCGATCCGGGGGGTATCGACGAGCAGTACTTC. Its protein is CASSSDPGGIDEQYF.

At least ten counts were recorded for this clonotype. CDR3 DNA: TGTGCCAGCAGTGACGTGTTGACGACCATATATTTT. It translates to CASSDVLTTIYF. This chain uses TRBV2 with TRBJ1-3; D gene unclear. The CDR3 runs 12 residues. The germline V gene encodes CDR1 SNHLY and CDR2 FYNNEI. V was clipped by 3 bases and J by 10 bases, with 10 bases between them.

This clonotype has at least ten counts. The chain carries TRBV19 and TRBJ2-2; 7 bases map to TRBD1. Germline lookup yields CDR1 LNHDA and CDR2 SQIVND (reference sequence). CDR3 size: 16 residues. Trimming removed 6 bases from V and 5 bases from J; junction bases left unmatched: 12. CDR3 sequence: CASRTPDRVETGELFF. Written as DNA, the CDR3 is TGTGCCAGTAGAACCCCTGACAGGGTGGAGACCGGGGAGCTGTTTTTT. Based on the CDR3 plus reference TRBV19 and TRBJ2-2, the full variable domain is DGGITQSPKYLFRKEGQNVTLSCEQNLNHDAMYWYRQDPGQGLRLIYYSQIVNDFQKGDIAEGYSVSREKKESFPLTVTSAQKNPTAFYLCASRTPDRVETGELFFGEGSRLTVL.

This clonotype was recorded at least ten times. The chain is built from TRBV20-1 and TRBJ1-2; the match to TRBD1 covers 7 bases. The CDR3 is 11 amino acids. The germline V gene encodes CDR1 DFQATT and CDR2 SNEGSKA (reference sequence). Trimming at V came to 6 bases and at J to 8 bases, leaving 6 bases not matched to a gene. This chain's CDR3 is CSAYRGDGYTF. The CDR3 bases are TGCAGTGCGTACAGGGGAGACGGCTACACCTTC.

This clonotype was seen repeatedly, ten times or more. The V call is TRBV14, the J call TRBJ2-7; D gene uncertain. This CDR3 region has 13 residues. Germline CDR1 reads SGHDN; CDR2 reads FVKESK. Trimming stripped 0 bases from V and 7 bases from J, with 10 bases between. Here the CDR3 DNA reads TGTGCCAGCAGCCAAGACGTAGTGGGGGAGCAGTACTTC. Translating it yields CASSQDVVGEQYF. The variable domain in full, completed from reference TRBV14 and TRBJ2-7, reads EAGVTQFPSHSVIEKGQTVTLRCDPISGHDNLYWYRRVMGKEIKFLLHFVKESKQDESGMPNNRFLAERTGGTYSTLKVQPAELEDSGVYFCASSQDVVGEQYFGPGTRLTVT.